These 29 T cell receptor beta chains came from one sample sequenced in a study of blood T cell repertoires in COVID-19. Repertoires were generated with immunoSEQ multiplex PCR, while TCRdb's copy carries only in-frame clones and drops some. Seen here are roughly 250,000 clones, about 80% observed once, and the top ten hold more than 9.5%. The sequencing input was peripheral blood. The receptors were gathered from a woman aged 80 or over with acute or convalescent COVID-19.

The chain is built from TRBV19 and TRBJ1-5; D uncertain. CDR1 LNHDA and CDR2 SQIVND come from the germline V gene (reference sequence). The CDR3 length is 14 residues. The V end was cut by 5 bases, the J end by 6 bases, with 14 bases between. In DNA form, the CDR3 reads TGTGCCAGTAGTTCGGGAGAGGTAGGTCAGCCCCAGCATTTT. Its translation is CASSSGEVGQPQHF.

This clone was counted once. CDR3 DNA: TGTGCCAGCAGTGACAGGGTGAACGGAAACACCATATATTTT. As protein: CASSDRVNGNTIYF. This chain links TRBV2 with TRBJ1-3; TRBD1 is a possible D gene (5 bases). Germline V lookup: CDR1 SNHLY, CDR2 FYNNEI. V shed 3 bases and J shed 4 bases, with 10 bases lying between them. This CDR3 is built from 14 residues.

This sequence joins TRBV2 and TRBJ1-5, with TRBD1 matching over 10 bases. Per germline, CDR1 SNHLY and CDR2 FYNNEI. J lost 6 bases, V lost 8 bases, and 1 base had no gene match. The CDR3 runs 12 residues. CDR3: CASGQGGQPQHF. In nucleotides, the CDR3 is TGTGCCAGCGGACAGGGGGGTCAGCCCCAGCATTTT.

This clone appeared a few times. The chain employs TRBV7-9 and TRBJ1-2; TRBD1 matches 8 bases. The CDR3 extends over 12 amino acids. The germline gives CDR1 SEHNR, CDR2 FQNEAQ (reference sequence). The junction had 4 bases not matched to a gene; V was cut back by 7 bases and J by 6 bases. In nucleotides, the CDR3 is TGTGCCAGCACCAGACAGGGGAATGGCTACACCTTC. Translating it yields CASTRQGNGYTF.

The chain joins TRBV7-2 to TRBJ2-2, with 12 bases aligning to TRBD2. After removal of 4 bases from V and 6 bases from J, the junction contained 3 bases not matched to a gene. The length of the CDR3 is 15 residues. CDR1 SGHTA and CDR2 FQGNSA come from the germline V gene. CDR3: CASSSSGGAAGELFF. CDR3 in DNA: TGTGCCAGCAGCTCTAGCGGGGGGGCCGCCGGGGAGCTGTTTTTT.

The rearrangement links TRBV5-5 to TRBJ1-2; tentatively, D is TRBD1 (6 bases). Per germline, CDR1 SGHKS and CDR2 YYEKEE (reference sequence). This CDR3 comprises 15 residues. V lost 3 bases, J lost 1 base, and 13 bases lay in between. The CDR3 bases are TGTGCCAGCAGCTCCGGGACATCGAATAACTATGGCTACACCTTC. Residues: CASSSGTSNNYGYTF.

The rearrangement links TRBV28 to TRBJ1-5, with TRBD1 as a possible D gene (5 bases). Germline CDR1 and CDR2: MDHEN and SYDVKM. V was shortened by 3 bases and J by 1 base, with 13 bases between the two germline ends. The CDR3 loop spans 16 amino acids. The CDR3 DNA sequence: TGTGCCAGCAGTTTGGGAGGGGTACAGAGCAATCAGCCCCAGCATTTT. The encoded protein is CASSLGGVQSNQPQHF. Looking up the rest from reference TRBV28 and TRBJ1-5 gives the full variable domain: DVKVTQSSRYLVKRTGEKVFLECVQDMDHENMFWYRQDPGLGLRLIYFSYDVKMKEKGDIPEGYSVSREKKERFSLILESASTNQTSMYLCASSLGGVQSNQPQHFGDGTRLSIL.

This chain uses TRBV27 with TRBJ1-1; 8 bases map to TRBD1. Germline CDR1 reads MNHEY; CDR2 reads SMNVEV (reference sequence). The CDR3 length is 16 residues. V dropped 5 bases and J dropped 1; count of bases not matched to a gene: 9. CDR3 residues: CASSHSYRGGNTEAFF. The CDR3 bases are TGTGCCAGCAGTCATTCCTACAGGGGGGGGAACACTGAAGCTTTCTTT.

This clone was detected a few times. The chain carries TRBV9 and TRBJ2-1; 14 bases line up with TRBD2. The trim removed 4 bases at V and 10 bases at J, leaving 4 bases unmatched. Germline CDR1 is SGDLS and CDR2 is YYNGEE. The CDR3 totals 14 residues. The CDR3 is CASSTRTSGGEQFF. For the CDR3, the DNA is TGTGCCAGCAGCACCCGGACTAGCGGGGGGGAGCAGTTCTTC.

J is TRBJ1-4 and V is TRBV18, with D maybe TRBD1 (5 bases). Per the germline V gene, CDR1 is KGHSH and CDR2 is LQKENI. This CDR3 is built from 17 residues. V lost 4 bases to trimming and J lost 2 bases, with 17 bases between them. CDR3 region: CASSRTGAISTNEKLFF. The CDR3 nucleotides are TGTGCCAGCTCACGAACTGGGGCCATATCTACTAATGAAAAACTGTTTTTT.

V usage is TRBV4-1 and J usage is TRBJ1-4; D unclear. Looked up from germline, CDR1 is MGHRA and CDR2 is YSYEKL. The CDR3 spans 14 residues. Trimming took 4 bases from V and 4 from J, leaving 10 bases between them. The CDR3 spells CASSPRQDNEKLFF. The CDR3 nucleotides are TGCGCCAGCAGCCCCCGGCAGGATAATGAAAAACTGTTTTTT.

This clone was seen once. The V gene is TRBV7-6, the J gene TRBJ1-6; 9 bases match TRBD1. Looked up from germline, CDR1 is SGHVS and CDR2 is FNYEAQ. The CDR3 sequence is 15 residues long. J lost 5 bases, V lost 5 bases, and 4 bases had no gene match. The CDR3 region is CASSPRDRDNSPLHF. The CDR3 DNA follows: TGTGCCAGCAGCCCCCGGGACAGGGATAATTCACCCCTCCACTTT.

This rearrangement joins TRBV3-1 (or the pseudogene TRBV3-2) to TRBJ1-1, with D unresolved. Per germline, CDR1 LGHDT and CDR2 YNNKEL (reference sequence). CDR3 length: 13 amino acids. The V gene lost 0 bases and the J gene lost 7 bases, with 9 bases spanning the gap. For the CDR3, the DNA is TGTGCCAGCAGCCAAGATAGTCGGTTTGAAGCTTTCTTT. This translates into CASSQDSRFEAFF.

This clone was observed a handful of times. The rearrangement uses TRBV6-1 and TRBJ2-5; tentative D call: TRBD2 (6 bases). CDR3 length: 15 amino acids. Trimming shortened V by 0 bases and J by 4 bases, and 12 bases separated the two germline ends. CDR1 and CDR2 from the germline V gene are MNHNS and SASEGT. The CDR3 nucleotides read TGTGCCAGCAGTGAAGCGCTACGGGGGTCAGAGACCCAGTACTTC. It translates to CASSEALRGSETQYF.

The rearrangement links TRBV6-5 to TRBJ1-6, with unresolved D. V dropped 10 bases and J dropped 7 bases, with 20 bases sitting between them. This CDR3 is built from 15 residues. From germline, CDR1 is MNHEY and CDR2 SVGAGI. CDR3 in DNA: TGTGCCACCACCCTAGCGAGAGGGTGGAATTCACCCCTCCACTTT. Translated, it gives CATTLARGWNSPLHF.

This chain connects TRBV19 to TRBJ2-2, with D possibly being TRBD1 (5 bases). From germline, CDR1 is LNHDA and CDR2 SQIVND (reference sequence). The CDR3 covers 15 residues. V shed 4 bases and J shed 0 bases, with 9 bases lying between them. This CDR3 is CASSRQFSNTGELFF. CDR3 DNA sequence: TGTGCCAGTAGTAGACAGTTCTCGAACACCGGGGAGCTGTTTTTT.

The V gene is TRBV2, the J gene TRBJ2-3; the match to TRBD2 covers 9 bases. Germline values: CDR1 SNHLY, CDR2 FYNNEI. V was clipped by 7 bases and J by 0 bases; unmatched bases: 5. CDR3 length equals 15 residues. CDR3 in DNA: TGTGCCAGCAACCAGCGGGGGGCTAGCACAGATACGCAGTATTTT. This sequence encodes CASNQRGASTDTQYF.

The chain recombines TRBV7-9 with TRBJ1-1; no clear D. The CDR3 extends over 13 amino acids. With 0 bases removed from V and 10 bases from J, the gap between germline ends came to 12 bases. The germline gives CDR1 SEHNR, CDR2 FQNEAQ (reference sequence). The CDR3 reads CASSLAWASRAFF. The CDR3 bases are TGTGCCAGCAGCTTAGCGTGGGCGAGTCGAGCTTTCTTT. The full variable domain, rest sourced from reference TRBV7-9 and TRBJ1-1, is DTGVSQNPRHKITKRGQNVTFRCDPISEHNRLYWYRQTLGQGPEFLTYFQNEAQLEKSRLLSDRFSAERPKGSFSTLEIQRTEQGDSAMYLCASSLAWASRAFFGQGTRLTVV.

The chain joins TRBV5-8 to TRBJ1-1; possibly TRBD1 for D (5 bases). The germline CDR1 and CDR2 sequences are SGHTS and YDEGEE. This CDR3 has 16 residues. V lost 6 bases, J lost 5 bases, and 23 bases lay in between. The CDR3 protein is CASNMGEGRTITEAFF. The CDR3 DNA is TGTGCCAGCAACATGGGGGAAGGGAGGACGATTACTGAAGCTTTCTTT. The entire variable domain, with the rest obtained from reference TRBV5-8 and TRBJ1-1, is as follows: EAGVTQSPTHLIKTRGQQATLRCSPISGHTSVYWYQQALGLGLQFLLWYDEGEERNRGNFPPRFSGRQFPNYSSELNVNALELEDSALYLCASNMGEGRTITEAFFGQGTRLTVV.

This chain links TRBV15 with TRBJ2-7, with 10 bases lining up with TRBD1. The CDR3 sequence is 14 residues long. The germline V gene encodes CDR1 LNHNV and CDR2 YYDKDF (reference sequence). V was pared by 4 bases and J by 5 bases, with 5 bases of the junction left unmatched. CDR3 nucleotides: TGTGCCACCAGCAACCCGGGACAGGGGAACGAGCAGTACTTC. This gives the protein CATSNPGQGNEQYF.

The chain couples TRBV28 to TRBJ1-2; 10 bases are a match to TRBD1. This CDR3 is 14 amino acids long. Trimming removed 8 bases from V and 0 bases from J; junction bases left unmatched: 3. Germline V CDR1 and CDR2: MDHEN, SYDVKM. The CDR3 DNA reads as TGTGCCAGCCGGACAGGGGGTCCTAACTATGGCTACACCTTC. Translation gives CASRTGGPNYGYTF.

The chain uses TRBV5-5 and TRBJ1-1; D gene uncertain. CDR3 length equals 15 residues. The germline V gene encodes CDR1 SGHKS and CDR2 YYEKEE (reference sequence). Trimming took off 0 bases at V and 1 base at J, with 10 bases between the two ends. In DNA form, the CDR3 reads TGTGCCAGCAGCTTGGGACGGCGGGAGAACACTGAAGCTTTCTTT. The encoded protein is CASSLGRRENTEAFF. The full variable domain, rest sourced from reference TRBV5-5 and TRBJ1-1, is DAGVTQSPTHLIKTRGQQVTLRCSPISGHKSVSWYQQVLGQGPQFIFQYYEKEERGRGNFPDRFSARQFPNYSSELNVNALLLGDSALYLCASSLGRRENTEAFFGQGTRLTVV.

The genes are TRBV24-1 and TRBJ2-1; D not certain. Trimming removed 3 bases at V and 0 bases at J, with 11 bases between. Per the germline V gene, CDR1 is KGHDR and CDR2 is SFDVKD. The CDR3 consists of 16 residues. The CDR3 sequence is CATSDPAVSSYNEQFF. The CDR3 DNA sequence: TGTGCCACCAGTGATCCGGCGGTGAGCTCCTACAATGAGCAGTTCTTC.

V is TRBV6-5 and J is TRBJ1-5; TRBD1 aligns across 11 bases. From germline, CDR1 is MNHEY and CDR2 SVGAGI. This CDR3 spans 14 amino acids. The trim removed 8 bases at V and 6 bases at J, leaving 6 bases unmatched. CDR3 nucleotide sequence: TGTGCCAGCGTCGGGACAGGGGGTAGTCAGCCCCAGCATTTT. Protein sequence: CASVGTGGSQPQHF.

The CDR3 protein is CASSEAPQTGFDMNTEAFF. The CDR3 nucleotides are TGTGCCAGCAGTGAAGCTCCCCAGACAGGGTTTGATATGAACACTGAAGCTTTCTTT. This chain joins TRBV2 and TRBJ1-1; 7 bases are shared with TRBD1. J was trimmed by 0 bases and V by 0 bases; bases with no gene match: 13. This CDR3 has 19 residues. Germline assignment: CDR1 SNHLY and CDR2 FYNNEI.

The gene calls are TRBV3-1 (or the pseudogene TRBV3-2) and TRBJ1-5; 7 bases fit TRBD1. This CDR3 comprises 15 residues. V trimming: 4 bases; J trimming: 4 bases; junction bases outside the gene matches: 7. Germline-derived CDR1 and CDR2 are LGHDT and YNNKEL (reference sequence). The CDR3 loop reads CASSLSGGGNQPQHF. CDR3 sequence (DNA): TGTGCCAGCAGCCTTTCAGGGGGAGGTAATCAGCCCCAGCATTTT.

The sample holds a few counts of this clone. For the CDR3, the DNA is TGTGCCAGCAGACCCAATATACGGGGGGGCCCAGATACGCAGTATTTT. Amino acid sequence: CASRPNIRGGPDTQYF. The gene calls are TRBV5-4 and TRBJ2-3; 8 bases fit TRBD2. This CDR3 comprises 16 residues. CDR1 and CDR2 from the germline V gene are SGHNT and YYREEE (reference sequence). V dropped 5 bases and J dropped 4; count of bases not matched to a gene: 12.

This clone has only one observation. The chain employs TRBV5-4 and TRBJ1-6; 9 bases fit TRBD1. The CDR3 covers 16 residues. With V trimmed by 4 bases and J by 7 bases, 9 bases remained unmatched. Germline-derived CDR1 and CDR2 are SGHNT and YYREEE (reference sequence). CDR3 in DNA: TGTGCCAGCAGCCAATTCGGGGGACAGGGAAATTCACCCCTCCACTTT. Protein: CASSQFGGQGNSPLHF.

J is TRBJ2-7 and V is TRBV6-4, with TRBD1 identical over 7 bases. The CDR3 has 13 residues. After removal of 6 bases from V and 5 bases from J, the junction contained 7 bases not matched to a gene. From germline, CDR1 is MRHNA and CDR2 SNTAGT. The chain's CDR3 is CASRGQEEHEQYF. CDR3 bases: TGTGCCAGCAGAGGACAGGAAGAGCACGAGCAGTACTTC.